These 16 T cell receptor beta chains share one sample of origin, sequenced in a study of cytomegalovirus exposure and HLA in healthy donors. The PCR made use of 60 Vbeta and 13 Jbeta primers. Sequencing used immunoSEQ multiplex PCR; TCRdb keeps in-frame clones, though not all of them. The repertoire holds 150,000 to 170,000 clones, with 70% to 90% as singletons. Sequencing used PBMCs. These receptors all come from a woman aged 40 to 50 in good health and CMV-seropositive.

The J gene is TRBJ2-6, the V gene TRBV5-4; tentative D call: TRBD2 (5 bases). Trimming left V 0 bases short and J 1 base short, with 8 bases between. The CDR3 is 16 amino acids. Germline assignment: CDR1 SGHNT and CDR2 YYREEE (reference sequence). CDR3 coding DNA: TGTGCCAGCAGCTTGGATGCGGGTTCTGGGGCCAACGTCCTGACTTTC. Translating gives CASSLDAGSGANVLTF. Supplemented by reference TRBV5-4 and TRBJ2-6, the full variable domain reads ETGVTQSPTHLIKTRGQQVTLRCSSQSGHNTVSWYQQALGQGPQFIFQYYREEENGRGNFPPRFSGLQFPNYSSELNVNALELDDSALYLCASSLDAGSGANVLTFGAGSRLTVL.

The rearrangement uses TRBV9 and TRBJ1-4; D gene ambiguous. Deletions cut 0 bases from V and 1 base from J, with 4 bases between. The CDR3 is made up of 14 amino acids. The germline gives CDR1 SGDLS, CDR2 YYNGEE. DNA for the CDR3: TGTGCCAGCAGCGTAGACGGAACTAATGAAAAACTGTTTTTT. Encoded protein: CASSVDGTNEKLFF.

The rearrangement uses TRBV6-7 and TRBJ2-7, with 7 bases fitting TRBD1. TRBV6-7 is designated an ORF whose function remains uncertain. Unmatched junction bases numbered 12, after V lost 7 bases and J lost 6 bases. This CDR3 has 14 residues. The CDR3 loop is CASKPRDSRPEQYF. The CDR3 bases are TGTGCCAGCAAACCCCGGGACAGTCGGCCCGAGCAGTACTTC.

This chain connects TRBV30 to TRBJ1-1; D might be TRBD1 (5 bases). The CDR3 is made up of 12 amino acids. CDR1 and CDR2 from the germline V gene are GTSNPN and SVGIG (reference sequence). Trimming took off 7 bases at V and 5 bases at J, with 14 bases between the two ends. The CDR3 protein is CASRAGGTEAFF. As DNA, the CDR3 is TGTGCCTCGAGGGCGGGGGGTACTGAAGCTTTCTTT.

The J gene is TRBJ2-5, the V gene TRBV6-7; 8 nucleotides match TRBD2. TRBV6-7 is reported as an ORF; its role is uncertain. With 0 bases clipped from V and 6 bases from J, the junction kept 12 bases outside the gene matches. This CDR3 comprises 17 residues. The chain's CDR3 is CASSYSTWLAGIKTQYF. CDR3 in DNA: TGTGCCAGCAGTTACTCGACCTGGCTAGCGGGTATCAAGACCCAGTACTTC.

This sequence joins TRBV7-6 and TRBJ2-3, with TRBD2 as a possible D gene (6 bases). The CDR3 is made up of 15 amino acids. Germline V CDR1 and CDR2: SGHVS, FNYEAQ. The V end lost 1 base, the J end lost 5 bases, and 13 bases lay between the germline ends. The CDR3, as DNA: TGTGCCAGCAGCTTAGTTCGGGTGCGGGGAGATACGCAGTATTTT. Its translation: CASSLVRVRGDTQYF.

This clone was seen a single time. CDR3 region: CAWSITSGTLYF. The CDR3 DNA follows: TGTGCCTGGAGTATAACTAGCGGGACTTTGTATTTT. This chain uses TRBV30 with TRBJ2-3, with TRBD2 identical over 10 bases. The V gene end was trimmed by 2 bases and the J gene end by 14 bases; junction bases not matched to a gene: 7. This CDR3 spans 12 amino acids. Germline CDR1 and CDR2: GTSNPN and SVGIG (reference sequence). Full variable domain (rest looked up from reference TRBV30 and TRBJ2-3): SQTIHQWPATLVQPVGSPLSLECTVEGTSNPNLYWYRQAAGRGLQLLFYSVGIGQISSEVPQNLSASRPQDRQFILSSKKLLLSDSGFYLCAWSITSGTLYFGPGTRLTVL.

This rearrangement joins TRBV19 to TRBJ2-3; D perhaps matches TRBD2 (6 bases). From germline, CDR1 is LNHDA and CDR2 SQIVND (reference sequence). The CDR3 has 13 residues. Trimming took off 5 bases at V and 0 bases at J, with 6 bases between the two ends. The CDR3 spells CASSGTSTDTQYF. The CDR3 bases are TGTGCCAGTAGTGGGACTAGCACAGATACGCAGTATTTT. Together with reference TRBV19 and TRBJ2-3, the CDR3 gives the full variable domain: DGGITQSPKYLFRKEGQNVTLSCEQNLNHDAMYWYRQDPGQGLRLIYYSQIVNDFQKGDIAEGYSVSREKKESFPLTVTSAQKNPTAFYLCASSGTSTDTQYFGPGTRLTVL.

The chain uses TRBV27 and TRBJ2-7, with 12 bases that match TRBD2. V was clipped by 4 bases and J by 3 bases; unmatched bases: 10. The CDR3 is 17 amino acids. Germline values: CDR1 MNHEY, CDR2 SMNVEV (reference sequence). The CDR3: CASSSKKTSGRLYEQYF. The CDR3 DNA follows: TGTGCCAGCAGTTCTAAGAAGACTAGCGGGAGACTCTACGAGCAGTACTTC.

The chain is built from TRBV10-2 and TRBJ1-2; tentatively, D is TRBD1 (6 bases). Trimming took off 6 bases at V and 8 bases at J, with 10 bases between the two ends. Germline CDR1 reads WSHSY; CDR2 reads SAAADI. The CDR3 totals 11 residues. Here the CDR3 DNA reads TGCGCCAGCAGCACAGGGACCGGCTACACCTTC. Its protein is CASSTGTGYTF.

The chain has TRBV7-9 and TRBJ1-2, with D maybe TRBD1 (5 bases). Germline lookup yields CDR1 SEHNR and CDR2 FQNEAQ (reference sequence). V lost 5 bases and J 7 bases, leaving 11 bases between the germline ends. The CDR3 is 12 residues long. The CDR3 spells CASSRGTSGYTF. The CDR3 bases are TGTGCCAGCAGCCGGGGGACCTCTGGCTACACCTTC.

In the case of this clone: The same CDR3 is also encoded by other DNA sequences in this sample. This chain connects TRBV29-1 to TRBJ2-1; 9 bases are a match to TRBD2. With V trimmed by 3 bases and J by 1 base, 1 base remained unmatched. The CDR3 covers 14 residues. Germline values: CDR1 SQVTM, CDR2 ANQGSEA. This CDR3 is CSVELAGSYNEQFF. The CDR3 DNA sequence: TGCAGCGTTGAGCTAGCGGGATCCTACAATGAGCAGTTCTTC.

The chain is built from TRBV5-6 and TRBJ1-3; tentative D call: TRBD1 (6 bases). The V end was cut by 5 bases, the J end by 5 bases, with 14 bases between. The CDR3 has 14 amino acids. Germline loops: CDR1 SGHDT, CDR2 YYEEEE. Here the CDR3 DNA reads TGTGCCAGCAGTTTTCAGACAGGACGAAACACCATATATTTT. This encodes CASSFQTGRNTIYF.

This chain connects TRBV6-5 to TRBJ2-1; D is unclear. Germline V lookup: CDR1 MNHEY, CDR2 SVGAGI. Trimming shortened V by 5 bases and J by 8 bases, and 19 bases separated the two germline ends. This CDR3 has 15 amino acids. CDR3 sequence reads: CASSARTNLNHEQFF. The CDR3 DNA sequence: TGTGCCAGCAGTGCTCGCACTAATCTGAACCATGAGCAGTTCTTC.

The chain carries TRBV14 and TRBJ2-3; 9 bases match TRBD2. Looked up from germline, CDR1 is SGHDN and CDR2 is FVKESK. The CDR3 sequence is 14 residues long. With 6 bases clipped from V and 2 bases from J, the junction kept 3 bases outside the gene matches. The CDR3, as DNA: TGTGCCAGCAGTCTAGCGGGACTCACAGATACGCAGTATTTT. Residues: CASSLAGLTDTQYF.

This chain uses TRBV9 with TRBJ2-1, with D possibly TRBD1 on 6 matching bases. V was cut by 0 bases and J by 0 bases, with 7 bases left in between. The CDR3 consists of 15 residues. Germline CDR1 is SGDLS and CDR2 is YYNGEE. CDR3 sequence reads: CASSVGQVSYNEQFF. In nucleotides, the CDR3 is TGTGCCAGCAGCGTAGGACAGGTCTCCTACAATGAGCAGTTCTTC.